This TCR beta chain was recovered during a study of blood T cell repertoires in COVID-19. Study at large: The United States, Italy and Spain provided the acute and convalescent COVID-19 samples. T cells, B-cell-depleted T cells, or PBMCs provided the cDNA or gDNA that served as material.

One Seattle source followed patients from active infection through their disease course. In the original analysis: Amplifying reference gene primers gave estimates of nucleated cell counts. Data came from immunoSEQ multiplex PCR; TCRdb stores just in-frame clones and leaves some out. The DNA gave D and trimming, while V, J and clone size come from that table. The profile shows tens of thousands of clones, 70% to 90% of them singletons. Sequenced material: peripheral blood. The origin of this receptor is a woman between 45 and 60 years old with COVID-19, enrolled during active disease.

CDR3 sequence: CASSLTQFASEAFF. The CDR3 coding sequence is TGTGCCAGCAGCTTGACACAGTTCGCCTCTGAAGCTTTCTTT. The J gene is TRBJ1-1, the V gene TRBV7-9; D gene ambiguous. V lost 3 bases to trimming and J lost 6 bases, with 14 bases between them. The V gene's germline CDR1 is SEHNR and CDR2 FQNEAQ (reference sequence). There are 14 residues in the CDR3.